The 30 T cell receptor beta chains below were found in one sample sequenced in a study of T cell responses to AZD1222 COVID-19 vaccine. Clones were sequenced by immunoSEQ multiplex PCR, and TCRdb holds only the in-frame ones, with some missing. The table has about 130,000 clones, 86% seen once. The input for sequencing was peripheral blood, taken on day 0 of AZD1222 vaccination. Receptors originate from an adult in good health.

The chain employs TRBV7-8 and TRBJ2-7; D is undetermined. The CDR3 contains 13 residues. Germline assignment: CDR1 SGHVS and CDR2 FQNEAQ. The ends were cut back, 5 bases at V and 2 bases at J, with 10 bases in the middle. The CDR3 nucleotides read TGTGCCAGCAGCCTCACCAAAACCTACGAGCAGTACTTC. This gives the protein CASSLTKTYEQYF.

The chain links TRBV3-1 (or the pseudogene TRBV3-2) to TRBJ1-1, with no clear D. The CDR3 has 13 residues. V dropped 3 bases and J dropped 4 bases, with 9 bases sitting between them. CDR1 is LGHDT and CDR2 is YNNKEL in the germline V gene (reference sequence). CDR3 sequence reads: CASSHGEATEAFF. In nucleotides, the CDR3 is TGTGCCAGCAGCCACGGAGAGGCCACTGAAGCTTTCTTT.

This rearrangement joins TRBV7-2 to TRBJ2-5; TRBD2 is a possible D gene (5 bases). This CDR3 is built from 16 residues. Deletions cut 3 bases from V and 1 base from J, with 15 bases between. Germline values: CDR1 SGHTA, CDR2 FQGNSA. The CDR3 region is CASSLKVSSGQETQYF. The CDR3 DNA reads TGTGCCAGCAGCTTGAAGGTCAGCAGCGGCCAAGAGACCCAGTACTTC.

The chain couples TRBV7-2 to TRBJ1-2; D unresolved. Trimming took 2 bases from V and 4 from J, leaving 8 bases between them. CDR3 length: 13 amino acids. Germline V gene lookup returns CDR1 SGHTA and CDR2 FQGNSA. CDR3 in DNA: TGTGCCAGCAGCTTACCCTACAGCTATGGCTACACCTTC. Translation gives CASSLPYSYGYTF.

The genes are TRBV7-2 and TRBJ1-4, with D perhaps matching TRBD1 (5 bases). The CDR3 is 15 amino acids. Between the trimmed V and J ends, which lost 1 base and 3 bases, there was a span of 9 bases. CDR1 and CDR2 from the germline V gene are SGHTA and FQGNSA. CDR3: CASSLGGKANEKLFF. The CDR3, as DNA: TGTGCCAGCAGCTTAGGGGGGAAGGCTAATGAAAAACTGTTTTTT.

The chain combines TRBV5-5 with TRBJ1-4; D possibly corresponds to TRBD1 (6 bases). Trimming cost V 4 bases and J 0 bases, with 13 bases left between them. The CDR3 length is 16 residues. Germline V gives CDR1 SGHKS, CDR2 YYEKEE (reference sequence). The CDR3 sequence: CASSGQGSATNEKLFF. Here the CDR3 DNA reads TGTGCCAGCAGCGGGCAGGGGTCCGCAACTAATGAAAAACTGTTTTTT.

The chain joins TRBV11-2 to TRBJ1-5; 10 bases align to TRBD1. The V segment lost 2 bases and the J segment 5 bases; nucleotides outside the gene matches: 3. The length of the CDR3 is 15 residues. Germline lookup yields CDR1 SGHAT and CDR2 FQNNGV. The chain's CDR3 is CASSLRGQGHQPQHF. The DNA for the CDR3 is TGTGCCAGCAGCTTAAGGGGACAGGGGCATCAGCCCCAGCATTTT.

V is TRBV27 and J is TRBJ2-3; 9 nucleotides agree with TRBD1. V shed 6 bases and J 4 bases; nucleotides not matched to a gene: 8. Germline loops: CDR1 MNHEY, CDR2 SMNVEV (reference sequence). This CDR3 is built from 15 residues. CDR3 bases: TGTGCCAGCAGAGAACAGGGGGCTAACGCAGATACGCAGTATTTT. Translating gives CASREQGANADTQYF.

V is TRBV3-1 (or the pseudogene TRBV3-2) and J is TRBJ2-5; D is uncertain. V dropped 1 base and J dropped 4 bases, with 16 bases sitting between them. The CDR3 sequence is 16 residues long. Germline V gene sequence: CDR1 LGHDT, CDR2 YNNKEL (reference sequence). The CDR3 is CASSQATVGGGETQYF. Written as DNA, the CDR3 is TGTGCCAGCAGCCAAGCTACGGTTGGCGGCGGAGAGACCCAGTACTTC.

V gene TRBV28 combines with J gene TRBJ1-1; D is unclear. Trimming shortened V by 2 bases and J by 3 bases, and 4 bases separated the two germline ends. The CDR3 spans 12 residues. Germline values: CDR1 MDHEN, CDR2 SYDVKM. The CDR3 protein is CASSLRDTEAFF. In DNA form, the CDR3 reads TGTGCCAGCAGTTTAAGGGACACTGAAGCTTTCTTT.

In its sample, this clone was seen a few times. The chain has TRBV6-5 and TRBJ2-3; the D is unclear. V was trimmed by 8 bases and J by 1 base, leaving 7 bases between them. Germline CDR1 reads MNHEY; CDR2 reads SVGAGI. The CDR3 has 12 amino acids. CDR3 sequence reads: CASVGGTDTQYF. The CDR3 DNA reads as TGTGCCAGCGTTGGCGGCACAGATACGCAGTATTTT.

For the CDR3, the DNA is TGTGCCAGCAGCGTTACAACCTACGAGCAGTACTTC. Protein: CASSVTTYEQYF. V is TRBV6-5 and J is TRBJ2-7; D remains unclear. The CDR3 is 12 amino acids. V dropped 6 bases and J dropped 2 bases, with 8 bases sitting between them. Germline loops: CDR1 MNHEY, CDR2 SVGAGI.

The CDR3 loop is CASSVGGTLSYEQYF. The CDR3 nucleotides read TGTGCCAGCAGCGTAGGGGGGACCCTTTCCTACGAGCAGTACTTC. The V and J genes are TRBV9 and TRBJ2-7; D may be TRBD1 or TRBD2 (5 bases each). CDR1 is SGDLS and CDR2 is YYNGEE in the germline V gene. The V end was cut by 0 bases, the J end by 1 base, with 11 bases between. The length of the CDR3 is 15 residues.

The rearrangement joins TRBV28 to TRBJ2-7, with 9 bases that match TRBD1. This CDR3 region has 14 residues. Germline V gene lookup returns CDR1 MDHEN and CDR2 SYDVKM. V dropped 3 bases and J dropped 5; count of bases not matched to a gene: 5. This CDR3 reads CASSFANRGHEQYF. CDR3 in DNA: TGTGCCAGCAGTTTCGCGAACAGGGGGCACGAGCAGTACTTC.

The CDR3 sequence: CASTLQVSGNQPQHF. The CDR3 DNA follows: TGTGCCAGTACCTTACAGGTATCCGGCAATCAGCCCCAGCATTTT. The chain carries TRBV19 and TRBJ1-5; TRBD1 is a possible D gene (5 bases). The CDR3 runs to 15 residues. Germline V lookup: CDR1 LNHDA, CDR2 SQIVND (reference sequence). V was shortened by 7 bases and J by 2 bases, with 15 bases between the two germline ends.

J is TRBJ1-6 and V is TRBV11-2; TRBD1 matches 7 bases. From germline, CDR1 is SGHAT and CDR2 FQNNGV. V gave up 5 bases and J gave up 2 bases; unmatched junction bases: 6. CDR3 length equals 16 residues. The CDR3: CASSDDRVTYNSPLHF. In nucleotides, the CDR3 is TGTGCCAGCAGCGACGACAGGGTAACCTATAATTCACCCCTCCACTTT. Together with reference TRBV11-2 and TRBJ1-6, the CDR3 gives the full variable domain: EAGVAQSPRYKIIEKRQSVAFWCNPISGHATLYWYQQILGQGPKLLIQFQNNGVVDDSQLPKDRFSAERLKGVDSTLKIQPAKLEDSAVYLCASSDDRVTYNSPLHFGNGTRLTVT.

The CDR3 region has the DNA TGTGCCAGCAGTGTCAGGTCTGCAAGCACCATGAACACTGAAGCTTTCTTT. This codes for CASSVRSASTMNTEAFF. V is TRBV2 and J is TRBJ1-1, with D hard to call. The germline V gene encodes CDR1 SNHLY and CDR2 FYNNEI. The CDR3 has 17 residues. Trimming pared 4 bases from V and 0 bases from J, leaving 18 bases between.

This clone was found a few times. This chain links TRBV30 with TRBJ2-7, with TRBD1 as a possible D gene (6 bases). Deletions cut 5 bases from V and 6 bases from J, with 11 bases between. CDR1 and CDR2 (germline): GTSNPN, SVGIG (reference sequence). The CDR3 has 11 residues. The CDR3 DNA reads TGTGCCTGGTCTTGGGGGCCCGAGCAGTACTTC. Translating it yields CAWSWGPEQYF. Full variable domain (remainder filled in from reference TRBV30 and TRBJ2-7): SQTIHQWPATLVQPVGSPLSLECTVEGTSNPNLYWYRQAAGRGLQLLFYSVGIGQISSEVPQNLSASRPQDRQFILSSKKLLLSDSGFYLCAWSWGPEQYFGPGTRLTVT.

J is TRBJ1-2 and V is TRBV28; D uncertain. CDR3 length: 12 residues. V was cut by 5 bases and J by 4 bases, with 8 bases left in between. In germline, CDR1 is MDHEN, CDR2 SYDVKM. The CDR3 nucleotides are TGTGCCAGCAGTCCCCTTACCTATGGCTACACCTTC. Its translation: CASSPLTYGYTF.

The genes are TRBV5-4 and TRBJ2-3; D is undetermined. The CDR3 has 15 residues. V was pared by 4 bases and J by 2 bases, with 14 bases between. Germline V gene sequence: CDR1 SGHNT, CDR2 YYREEE (reference sequence). The CDR3 DNA reads TGTGCCAGCAGCCGTCCTTTCGACTCCACAGATACGCAGTATTTT. It is translated as CASSRPFDSTDTQYF.

The chain couples TRBV6-5 to TRBJ2-2; D is ambiguous. CDR3 size: 14 residues. V was cut by 5 bases and J by 1 base, with 8 bases left in between. From germline, CDR1 is MNHEY and CDR2 SVGAGI. The CDR3 reads CASSLTLNTGELFF. The CDR3 region has the DNA TGTGCCAGCAGTCTAACCTTGAACACCGGGGAGCTGTTTTTT.

This sequence joins TRBV2 and TRBJ1-1; D might be TRBD1 (5 bases). The V gene lost 4 bases and the J gene lost 0 bases, with 12 bases spanning the gap. The length of the CDR3 is 15 residues. Germline V lookup: CDR1 SNHLY, CDR2 FYNNEI. In DNA form, the CDR3 reads TGTGCCAGCAGTGTTGGTGCAGGGTTGAACACTGAAGCTTTCTTT. This codes for CASSVGAGLNTEAFF.

This clone was found once. The chain combines TRBV4-3 with TRBJ2-7; weak D call: TRBD2 (6 bases). The CDR3 is 14 residues long. V was pared by 1 base and J by 4 bases, with 11 bases between. In germline, CDR1 is LGHNA, CDR2 YSLEER. In DNA, the CDR3 is TGCGCCAGCAGCCAAGGACTAGGGGTTTACGAGCAGTACTTC. It specifies CASSQGLGVYEQYF.

The chain couples TRBV4-1 to TRBJ2-3; 11 nucleotides line up with TRBD2. V trimming: 2 bases; J trimming: 0 bases; junction bases outside the gene matches: 10. The CDR3 spans 19 residues. The germline V gene encodes CDR1 MGHRA and CDR2 YSYEKL. Here the CDR3 DNA reads TGCGCCAGCAGCCAAAAGAGTAGCGGGGGGGTGTCTAGCACAGATACGCAGTATTTT. Its protein product is CASSQKSSGGVSSTDTQYF.

The rearrangement links TRBV4-3 to TRBJ2-1; D remains ambiguous. Between the trimmed V and J ends, which lost 4 bases and 6 bases, there was a span of 19 bases. The CDR3 spans 16 residues. Germline CDR1 LGHNA, CDR2 YSLEER. The CDR3 coding sequence is TGCGCCAGCAGCCTACGACCGGGCCCTCGACGCAATGAGCAGTTCTTC. Translation: CASSLRPGPRRNEQFF.

The DNA for the CDR3 is TGTGCCAGCAGCCCACAAGGAACCCAGGGGGCCTACGAGCAGTACTTC. Translating gives CASSPQGTQGAYEQYF. The chain employs TRBV4-2 and TRBJ2-7; 7 nucleotides align to TRBD1. This CDR3 comprises 16 residues. Germline V gene data show CDR1 as LGHNA and CDR2 as YNFKEQ. Trimming cost V 4 bases and J 2 bases; bases outside gene matches: 11.

The V gene is TRBV7-2, the J gene TRBJ2-1; unclear D gene. The ends were cut back, 2 bases at V and 10 bases at J, with 9 bases in the middle. The CDR3 sequence is 12 residues long. Germline V lookup: CDR1 SGHTA, CDR2 FQGNSA. CDR3 protein: CASSLSWGEQFF. Here the CDR3 DNA reads TGTGCCAGCAGCTTAAGTTGGGGAGAGCAGTTCTTC.

The chain joins TRBV4-3 to TRBJ2-2, with 9 positions matching TRBD1. Germline trimming cut 1 base from V and 3 bases from J; bases unmatched to any gene: 6. Looked up from germline, CDR1 is LGHNA and CDR2 is YSLEER. The length of the CDR3 is 17 residues. In nucleotides, the CDR3 is TGCGCCAGCAGCCAAGGCCCCGGGACAGGGTACACCGGGGAGCTGTTTTTT. Its translation: CASSQGPGTGYTGELFF.

The CDR3 spells CASSEATGVSNEKLFF. Here the CDR3 DNA reads TGTGCCAGCAGTGAAGCGACAGGGGTATCGAATGAAAAACTGTTTTTT. The gene calls are TRBV6-1 and TRBJ1-4; 8 positions agree with TRBD1. Losses at the gene ends were 0 bases for V and 5 bases for J; bases not matched to a gene: 5. The germline V gene encodes CDR1 MNHNS and CDR2 SASEGT. This CDR3 is 16 amino acids long.

This sequence joins TRBV5-6 and TRBJ2-7; D not certain. Germline CDR1 and CDR2: SGHDT and YYEEEE. The CDR3 extends over 12 amino acids. Trimming cost V 5 bases and J 1 base, with 7 bases left between them. The CDR3: CASRGNSYEQYF. The CDR3 region has the DNA TGTGCCAGCAGGGGCAATTCCTACGAGCAGTACTTC. Combining the CDR3 with reference TRBV5-6 and TRBJ2-7 gives the whole variable domain DAGVTQSPTHLIKTRGQQVTLRCSPKSGHDTVSWYQQALGQGPQFIFQYYEEEERQRGNFPDRFSGHQFPNYSSELNVNALLLGDSALYLCASRGNSYEQYFGPGTRLTVT.